Sequencing of this T cell receptor (beta chain) was carried out in a study of blood T cell repertoires in COVID-19. Looking at the study overall: Donors in the United States, Italy and Spain gave samples during acute or convalescent COVID-19.

Seattle participants joined during active infection and were tracked over time. Germline V CDR1 and CDR2: SGHRS, YFSETQ. J gave up 0 bases and V 7 bases, and 2 bases lay outside the gene matches. This CDR3 is 14 amino acids long. Clones were sequenced by immunoSEQ multiplex PCR, and TCRdb holds only the in-frame ones, with some missing. The sample shows 130,000 or so clones, approximately 86% of them seen only once. This clone was counted once. The specimen was peripheral blood. The chain recombines TRBV5-1 with TRBJ2-2; 8 bases align to TRBD2. This sequence was found in a woman in her 70s with COVID-19, enrolled during active disease. DNA for the CDR3: TGCGCCAGCCGGGGACTAGCGAACACCGGGGAGCTGTTTTTT. Residues: CASRGLANTGELFF.